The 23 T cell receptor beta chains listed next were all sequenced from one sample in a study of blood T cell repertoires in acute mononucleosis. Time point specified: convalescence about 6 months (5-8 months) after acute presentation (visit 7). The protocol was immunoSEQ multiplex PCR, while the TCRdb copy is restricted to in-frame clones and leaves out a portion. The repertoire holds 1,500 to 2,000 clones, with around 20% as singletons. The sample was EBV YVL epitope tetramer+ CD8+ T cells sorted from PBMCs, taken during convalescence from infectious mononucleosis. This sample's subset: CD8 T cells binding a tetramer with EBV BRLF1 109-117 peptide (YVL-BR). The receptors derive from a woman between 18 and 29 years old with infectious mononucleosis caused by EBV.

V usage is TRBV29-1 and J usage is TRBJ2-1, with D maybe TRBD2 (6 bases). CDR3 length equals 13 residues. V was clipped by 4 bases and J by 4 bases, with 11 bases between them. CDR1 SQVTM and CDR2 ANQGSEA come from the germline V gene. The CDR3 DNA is TGCAGCGTTGGGGAGGCCGTTTACAATGAGCAGTTCTTC. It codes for CSVGEAVYNEQFF.

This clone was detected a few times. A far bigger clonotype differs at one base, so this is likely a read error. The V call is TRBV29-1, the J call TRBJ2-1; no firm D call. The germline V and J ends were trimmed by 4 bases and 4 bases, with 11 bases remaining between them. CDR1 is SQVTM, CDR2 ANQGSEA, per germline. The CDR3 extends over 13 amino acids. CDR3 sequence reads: CSVGQDLYNEQFF. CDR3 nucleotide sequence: TGCAGCGTTGGGCAGGACCTTTACAATGAGCAGTTCTTC.

The CDR3 loop reads CASSQTPTGVNEQFF. The CDR3 DNA reads as TGTGCCAGCAGCCAAACCCCGACAGGGGTCAATGAGCAGTTCTTC. The genes are TRBV7-2 and TRBJ2-1; 8 positions agree with TRBD1. There are 15 residues in the CDR3. Germline V lookup: CDR1 SGHTA, CDR2 FQGNSA. V dropped 5 bases and J dropped 6; count of bases not matched to a gene: 9.

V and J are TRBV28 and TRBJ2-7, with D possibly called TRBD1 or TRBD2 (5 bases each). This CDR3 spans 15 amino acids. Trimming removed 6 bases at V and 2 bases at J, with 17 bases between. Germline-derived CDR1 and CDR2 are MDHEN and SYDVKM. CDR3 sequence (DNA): TGTGCCAGCAGCTGGGGTCGGGGCCCTACCTACGAGCAGTACTTC. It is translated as CASSWGRGPTYEQYF.

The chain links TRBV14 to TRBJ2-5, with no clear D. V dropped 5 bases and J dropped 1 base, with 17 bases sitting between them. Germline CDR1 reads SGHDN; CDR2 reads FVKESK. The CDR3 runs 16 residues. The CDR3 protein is CASSLIAAHSQETQYF. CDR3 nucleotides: TGTGCCAGCAGCTTAATTGCGGCCCACTCCCAAGAGACCCAGTACTTC.

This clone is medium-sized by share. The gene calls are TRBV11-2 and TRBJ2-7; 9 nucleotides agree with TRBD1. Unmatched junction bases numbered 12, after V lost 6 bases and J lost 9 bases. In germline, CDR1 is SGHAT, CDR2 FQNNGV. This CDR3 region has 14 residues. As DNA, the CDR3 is TGTGCCAGCAGAAACCGGGACAGGGCCCTGGGGCAGTACTTC. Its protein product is CASRNRDRALGQYF.

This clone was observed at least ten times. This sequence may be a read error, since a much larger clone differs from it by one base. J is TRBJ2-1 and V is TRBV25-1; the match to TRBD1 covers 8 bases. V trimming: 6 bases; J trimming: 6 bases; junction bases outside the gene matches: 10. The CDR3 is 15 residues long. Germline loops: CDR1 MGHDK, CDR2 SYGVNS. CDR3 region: CASSPDPTGVNEQFF. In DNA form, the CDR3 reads TGTGCCAGCAGCCCCGACCCGACAGGGGTCAATGAGCAGTTCTTC.

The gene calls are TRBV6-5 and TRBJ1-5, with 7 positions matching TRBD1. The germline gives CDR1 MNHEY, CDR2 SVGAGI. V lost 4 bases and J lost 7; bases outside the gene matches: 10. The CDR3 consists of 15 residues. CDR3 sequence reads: CASSLPGGAWQPQHF. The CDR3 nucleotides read TGTGCCAGCAGTTTGCCAGGGGGGGCATGGCAGCCCCAGCATTTT.

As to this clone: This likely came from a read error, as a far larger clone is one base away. The CDR3 sequence: CCVDLSGQSSYEQYF. For the CDR3, the DNA is TGCTGCGTTGACCTTTCGGGACAGTCCTCCTACGAGCAGTACTTC. The chain is built from TRBV29-1 and TRBJ2-7; 7 bases fit TRBD1. Germline V lookup: CDR1 SQVTM, CDR2 ANQGSEA. The length of the CDR3 is 15 residues.

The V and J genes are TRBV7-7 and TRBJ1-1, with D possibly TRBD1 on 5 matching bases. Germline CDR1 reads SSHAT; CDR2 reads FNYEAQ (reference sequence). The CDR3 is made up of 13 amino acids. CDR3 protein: CASPREIGTEAFF. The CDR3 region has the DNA TGTGCTAGCCCCAGGGAAATTGGGACTGAAGCTTTCTTT.

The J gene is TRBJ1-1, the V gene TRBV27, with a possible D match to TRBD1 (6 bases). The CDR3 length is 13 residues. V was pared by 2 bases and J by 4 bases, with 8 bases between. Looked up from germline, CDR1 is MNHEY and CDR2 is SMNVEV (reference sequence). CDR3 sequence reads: CASSLRGGTEAFF. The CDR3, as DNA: TGTGCCAGCAGTTTAAGAGGGGGCACTGAAGCTTTCTTT.

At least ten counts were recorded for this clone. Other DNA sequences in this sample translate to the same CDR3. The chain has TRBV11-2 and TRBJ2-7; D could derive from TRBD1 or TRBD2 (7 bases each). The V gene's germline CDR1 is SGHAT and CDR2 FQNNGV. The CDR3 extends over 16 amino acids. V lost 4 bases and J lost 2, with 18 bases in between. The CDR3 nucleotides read TGTGCCAGCAGCTCTCGGGGAGGGGGCGGGACCTACGAGCAGTACTTC. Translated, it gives CASSSRGGGGTYEQYF.

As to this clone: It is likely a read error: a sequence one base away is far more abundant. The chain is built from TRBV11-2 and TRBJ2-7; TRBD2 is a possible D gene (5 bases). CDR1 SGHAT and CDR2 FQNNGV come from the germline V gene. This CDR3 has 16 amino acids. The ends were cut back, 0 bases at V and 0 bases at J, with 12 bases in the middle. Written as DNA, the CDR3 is TGTGCCAGCAGCTTAGATTGGAGGATTTGCTCCTACGAGCAGTACTTC. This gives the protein CASSLDWRICSYEQYF. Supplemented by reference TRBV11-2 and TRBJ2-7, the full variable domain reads EAGVAQSPRYKIIEKRQSVAFWCNPISGHATLYWYQQILGQGPKLLIQFQNNGVVDDSQLPKDRFSAERLKGVDSTLKIQPAKLEDSAVYLCASSLDWRICSYEQYFGPGTRLTVT.

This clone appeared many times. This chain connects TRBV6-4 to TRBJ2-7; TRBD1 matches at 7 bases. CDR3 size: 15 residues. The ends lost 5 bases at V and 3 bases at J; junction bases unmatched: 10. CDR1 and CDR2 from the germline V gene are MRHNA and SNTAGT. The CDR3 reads CASSPTAGTDYEQYF. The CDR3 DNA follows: TGTGCCAGCAGTCCGACCGCCGGGACAGACTACGAGCAGTACTTC.

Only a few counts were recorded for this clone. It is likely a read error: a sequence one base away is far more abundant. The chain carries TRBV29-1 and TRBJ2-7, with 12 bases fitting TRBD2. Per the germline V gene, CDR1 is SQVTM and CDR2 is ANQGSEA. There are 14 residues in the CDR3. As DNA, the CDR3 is TGCTGCGTTGGACTAGCGGGACCGCCCTACGAGCAGTACTTC. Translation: CCVGLAGPPYEQYF.

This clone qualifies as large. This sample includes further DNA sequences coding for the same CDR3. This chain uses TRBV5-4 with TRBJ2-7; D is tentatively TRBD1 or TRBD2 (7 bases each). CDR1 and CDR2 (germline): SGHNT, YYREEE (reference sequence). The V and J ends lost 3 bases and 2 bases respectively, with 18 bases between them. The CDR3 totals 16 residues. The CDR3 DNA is TGTGCCAGCAGCTCTCGGGGAGGGGGCGGGACCTACGAGCAGTACTTC. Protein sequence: CASSSRGGGGTYEQYF.

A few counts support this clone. CDR3 coding DNA: TGTGCCAGCAGCTTAGTGCCTAACCTCAATGAGCAGTTCTTC. Protein product: CASSLVPNLNEQFF. The V call is TRBV7-6, the J call TRBJ2-1; D unclear. The V and J ends lost 1 base and 6 bases respectively, with 10 bases between them. Germline V gene data show CDR1 as SGHVS and CDR2 as FNYEAQ. The CDR3 consists of 14 residues. Full variable domain (rest looked up from reference TRBV7-6 and TRBJ2-1): GAGVSQSPRYKVTKRGQDVALRCDPISGHVSLYWYRQALGQGPEFLTYFNYEAQQDKSGLPNDRFSAERPEGSISTLTIQRTEQRDSAMYRCASSLVPNLNEQFFGPGTRLTVL.

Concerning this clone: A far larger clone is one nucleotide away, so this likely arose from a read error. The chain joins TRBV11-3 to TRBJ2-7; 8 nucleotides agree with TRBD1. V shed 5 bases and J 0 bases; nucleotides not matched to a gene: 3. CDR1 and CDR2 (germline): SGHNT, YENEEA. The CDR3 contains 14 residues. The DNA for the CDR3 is TGTGCCAGCAGCCAGGACAGGGACTCCTACGAGCAGTACTTC. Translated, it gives CASSQDRDSYEQYF.

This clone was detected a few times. CDR3 nucleotides: TGTGCCAGCTGTACTACTGACTCAGATACGCAGTATTTT. Translated, it gives CASCTTDSDTQYF. V gene TRBV28 combines with J gene TRBJ2-3, with D hard to call. The germline V and J ends were trimmed by 8 bases and 4 bases, with 13 bases remaining between them. CDR1 is MDHEN and CDR2 is SYDVKM in the germline V gene. This CDR3 has 13 residues.

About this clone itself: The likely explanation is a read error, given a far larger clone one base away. The CDR3: CASSLAAREDEQYF. CDR3 in DNA: TGTGCCAGCAGCTTGGCGGCGCGGGAGGACGAGCAGTACTTC. The chain uses TRBV7-9 and TRBJ2-7, with 8 bases identical to TRBD2. The ends lost 3 bases at V and 5 bases at J; junction bases unmatched: 6. Germline loops: CDR1 SEHNR, CDR2 FQNEAQ (reference sequence). This CDR3 is 14 amino acids long.

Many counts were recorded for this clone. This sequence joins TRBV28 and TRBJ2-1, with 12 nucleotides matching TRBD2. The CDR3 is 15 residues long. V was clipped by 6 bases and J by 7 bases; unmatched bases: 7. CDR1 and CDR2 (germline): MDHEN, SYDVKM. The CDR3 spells CASSQLAGGLNEQFF. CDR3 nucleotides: TGTGCCAGCAGCCAACTAGCGGGAGGTCTTAATGAGCAGTTCTTC.

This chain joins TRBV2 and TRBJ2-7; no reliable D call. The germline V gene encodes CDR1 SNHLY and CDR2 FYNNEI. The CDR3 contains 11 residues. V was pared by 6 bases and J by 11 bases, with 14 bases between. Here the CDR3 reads CASSLASKEYF. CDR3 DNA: TGTGCCAGCAGCTTAGCCTCTAAGGAGTACTTC. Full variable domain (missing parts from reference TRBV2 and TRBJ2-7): EPEVTQTPSHQVTQMGQEVILRCVPISNHLYFYWYRQILGQKVEFLVSFYNNEISEKSEIFDDQFSVERPDGSNFTLKIRSTKLEDSAMYFCASSLASKEYFGPGTRLTVT.

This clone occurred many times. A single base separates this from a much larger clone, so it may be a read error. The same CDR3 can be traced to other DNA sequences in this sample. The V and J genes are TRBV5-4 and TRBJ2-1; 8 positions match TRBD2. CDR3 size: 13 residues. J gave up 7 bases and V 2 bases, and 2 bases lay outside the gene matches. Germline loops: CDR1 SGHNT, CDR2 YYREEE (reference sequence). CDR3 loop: CASSFPSGNEQFF. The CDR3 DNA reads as TGTGCCAGCAGCTTCCCTAGCGGGAATGAGCAGTTCTTC.